This T cell receptor (beta chain) appears in the sequencing data of a study of T cell changes during pregnancy in multiple sclerosis. Assay used: immunoSEQ multiplex PCR; TCRdb lists only in-frame clones, some missing. The sample lists 50,000 to 65,000 clones; roughly 86% were seen once. This CDR3 contains 16 residues. Germline V gene lookup returns CDR1 SGHRS and CDR2 YFSETQ. V trimming: 4 bases; J trimming: 8 bases; junction bases outside the gene matches: 12. By share of the sample, this clone is medium-sized. The chain is built from TRBV5-1 and TRBJ2-1, with TRBD2 matching 10 bases. Sequenced material: peripheral blood, taken in the first trimester of pregnancy. The receptor comes from a female donor with multiple sclerosis, enrolled in a pregnancy study. The CDR3 spells CASSQPSGSGGDEQFF. CDR3 DNA: TGCGCCAGCAGCCAACCTAGCGGGAGTGGCGGGGATGAGCAGTTCTTC.